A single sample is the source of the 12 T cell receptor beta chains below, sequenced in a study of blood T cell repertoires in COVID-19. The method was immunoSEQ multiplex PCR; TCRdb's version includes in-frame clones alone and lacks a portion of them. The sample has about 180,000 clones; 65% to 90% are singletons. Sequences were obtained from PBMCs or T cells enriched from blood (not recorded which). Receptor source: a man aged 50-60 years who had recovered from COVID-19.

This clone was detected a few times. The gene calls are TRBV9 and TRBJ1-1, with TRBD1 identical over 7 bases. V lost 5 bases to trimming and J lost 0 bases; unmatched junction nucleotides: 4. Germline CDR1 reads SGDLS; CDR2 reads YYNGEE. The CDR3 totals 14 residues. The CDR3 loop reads CASRTGLLNTEAFF. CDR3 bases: TGTGCCAGCAGGACAGGGCTATTGAACACTGAAGCTTTCTTT.

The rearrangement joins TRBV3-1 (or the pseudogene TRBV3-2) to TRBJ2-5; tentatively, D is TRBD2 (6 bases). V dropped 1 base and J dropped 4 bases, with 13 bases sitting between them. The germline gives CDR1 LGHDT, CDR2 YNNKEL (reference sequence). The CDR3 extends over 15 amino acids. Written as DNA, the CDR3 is TGTGCCAGCAGCCAAGGAGGGGAGGTTGGAGAGACCCAGTACTTC. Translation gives CASSQGGEVGETQYF.

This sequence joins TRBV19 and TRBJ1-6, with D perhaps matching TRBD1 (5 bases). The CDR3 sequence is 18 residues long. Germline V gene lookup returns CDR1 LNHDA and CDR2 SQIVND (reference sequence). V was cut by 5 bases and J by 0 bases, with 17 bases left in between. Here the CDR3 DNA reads TGTGCCAGTAGTCGGGGGACGGCGTGGAGCTCCTATAATTCACCCCTCCACTTT. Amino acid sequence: CASSRGTAWSSYNSPLHF.

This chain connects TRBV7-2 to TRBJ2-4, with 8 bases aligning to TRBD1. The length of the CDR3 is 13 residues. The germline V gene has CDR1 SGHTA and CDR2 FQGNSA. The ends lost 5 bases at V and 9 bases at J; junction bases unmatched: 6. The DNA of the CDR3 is TGTGCCAGCAGCCAACAGGGGGATGGCATTCAGTACTTC. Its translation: CASSQQGDGIQYF.

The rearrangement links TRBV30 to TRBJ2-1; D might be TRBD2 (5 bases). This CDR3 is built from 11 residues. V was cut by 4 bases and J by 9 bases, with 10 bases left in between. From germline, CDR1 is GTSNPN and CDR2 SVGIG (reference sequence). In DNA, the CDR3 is TGTGCCTGGACCGGGGTAGGTGAGCAGTTCTTC. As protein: CAWTGVGEQFF.

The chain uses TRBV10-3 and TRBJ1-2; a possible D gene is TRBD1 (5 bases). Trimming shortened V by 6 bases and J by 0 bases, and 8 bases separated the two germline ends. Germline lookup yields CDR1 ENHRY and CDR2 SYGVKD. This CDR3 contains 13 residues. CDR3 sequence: CAISVDTNYGYTF. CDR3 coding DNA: TGTGCCATCAGCGTGGACACTAACTATGGCTACACCTTC.

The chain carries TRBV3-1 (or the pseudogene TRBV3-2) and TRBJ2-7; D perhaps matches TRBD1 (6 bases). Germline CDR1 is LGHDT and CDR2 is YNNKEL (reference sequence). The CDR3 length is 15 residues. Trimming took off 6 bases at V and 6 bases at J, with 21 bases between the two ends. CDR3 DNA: TGTGCCAGCAGTCCTTTTACAGGGCTATTCGGCGAGCAGTACTTC. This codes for CASSPFTGLFGEQYF.

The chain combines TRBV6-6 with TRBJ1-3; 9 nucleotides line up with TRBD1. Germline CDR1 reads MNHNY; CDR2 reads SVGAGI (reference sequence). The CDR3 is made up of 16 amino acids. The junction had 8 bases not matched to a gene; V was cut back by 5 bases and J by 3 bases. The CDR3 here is CASSQGYRGLGNTIYF. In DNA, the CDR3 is TGTGCCAGCAGTCAGGGTTACAGGGGGCTTGGAAACACCATATATTTT.

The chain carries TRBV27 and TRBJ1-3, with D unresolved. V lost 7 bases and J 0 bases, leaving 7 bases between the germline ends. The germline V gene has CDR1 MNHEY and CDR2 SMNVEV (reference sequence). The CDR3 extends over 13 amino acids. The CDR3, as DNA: TGTGCCAGCACCCCTATCTCTGGAAACACCATATATTTT. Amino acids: CASTPISGNTIYF.

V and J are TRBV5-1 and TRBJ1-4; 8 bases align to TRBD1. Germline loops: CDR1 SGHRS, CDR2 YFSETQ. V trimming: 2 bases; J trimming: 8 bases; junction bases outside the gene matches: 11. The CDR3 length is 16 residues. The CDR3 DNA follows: TGCGCCAGCAGCTTCAGTCCAGGGGGCGTCGCCGAAAAACTGTTTTTT. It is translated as CASSFSPGGVAEKLFF.

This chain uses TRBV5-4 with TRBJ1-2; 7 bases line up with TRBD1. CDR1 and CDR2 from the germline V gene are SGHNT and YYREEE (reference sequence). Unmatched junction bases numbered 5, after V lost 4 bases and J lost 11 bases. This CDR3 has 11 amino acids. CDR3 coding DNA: TGTGCCAGCAGCCACGGACAGGCTTACACCTTC. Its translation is CASSHGQAYTF.

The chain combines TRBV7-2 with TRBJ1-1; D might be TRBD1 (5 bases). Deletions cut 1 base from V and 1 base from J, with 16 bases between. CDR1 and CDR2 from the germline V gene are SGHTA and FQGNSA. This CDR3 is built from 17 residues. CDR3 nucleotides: TGTGCCAGCAGCTTAGTAATTTTCCGGAGGGGGAACACTGAAGCTTTCTTT. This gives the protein CASSLVIFRRGNTEAFF.